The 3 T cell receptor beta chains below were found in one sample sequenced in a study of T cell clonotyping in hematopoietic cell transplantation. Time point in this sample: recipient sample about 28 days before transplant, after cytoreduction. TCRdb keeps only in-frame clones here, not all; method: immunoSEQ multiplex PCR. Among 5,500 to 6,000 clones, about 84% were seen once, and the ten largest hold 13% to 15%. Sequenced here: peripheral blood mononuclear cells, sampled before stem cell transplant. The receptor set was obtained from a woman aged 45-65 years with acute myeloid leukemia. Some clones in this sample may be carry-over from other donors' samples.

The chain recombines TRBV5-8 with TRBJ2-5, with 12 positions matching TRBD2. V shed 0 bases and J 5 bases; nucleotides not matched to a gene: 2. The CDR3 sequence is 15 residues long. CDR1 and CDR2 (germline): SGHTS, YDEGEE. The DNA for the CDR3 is TGTGCCAGCAGCTTGGGGACTAGCGGGGCCGAGACCCAGTACTTC. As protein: CASSLGTSGAETQYF.

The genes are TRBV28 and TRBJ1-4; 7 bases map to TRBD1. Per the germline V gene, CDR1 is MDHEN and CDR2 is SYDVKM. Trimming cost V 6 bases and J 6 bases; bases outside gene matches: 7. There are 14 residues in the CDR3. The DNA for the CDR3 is TGTGCCAGCAGCAGACAGGGCCGTGATGAAAAACTGTTTTTT. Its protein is CASSRQGRDEKLFF.

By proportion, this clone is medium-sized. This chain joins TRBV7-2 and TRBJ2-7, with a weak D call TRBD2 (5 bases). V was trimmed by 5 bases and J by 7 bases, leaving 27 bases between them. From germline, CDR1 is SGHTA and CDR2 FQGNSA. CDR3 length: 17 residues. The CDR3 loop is CASSGGLGSEEGSEQYF. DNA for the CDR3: TGTGCCAGCAGCGGCGGGTTGGGGAGCGAAGAGGGAAGTGAGCAGTACTTC.